This TCR beta chain stems from a study of cytomegalovirus exposure and HLA in healthy donors. Study-wide results and caveats: A classifier reportedly called cytomegalovirus status with high sensitivity and specificity. A later analysis associated about 18,000 TCR beta sequences with HLA alleles at a 0.05 false discovery rate. Roughly even sequencing depth across donors was the assumption behind the presence/absence analyses.

Note on this clone: Its antigen is unknown.

The donors comprised healthy bone marrow donors. It was with 60 Vbeta and 13 Jbeta primers that the PCR ran. Profiled with immunoSEQ multiplex PCR; TCRdb holds only in-frame clones, not every one. The sample consists of over 100,000 clones, over 60% of them appearing once. With 8 bases removed from V and 1 base from J, the gap between germline ends came to 11 bases. This CDR3 contains 13 residues. Germline V lookup: CDR1 KGHSY, CDR2 FQNENV. The origin of this receptor is a woman aged 25 to 39 in good health and CMV-seronegative. Input material: PBMCs. The V and J genes are TRBV16 and TRBJ1-1; D uncertain. The CDR3 reads CASGRVTNTEAFF. Written as DNA, the CDR3 is TGTGCCAGCGGGAGAGTAACGAACACTGAAGCTTTCTTT.